This T cell receptor (beta chain) stems from a study of cytomegalovirus exposure and HLA in healthy donors. Broader study findings: Testing in vitro showed a few CMV-associated chains specific for CMV antigens.

The CDR3 runs 16 residues. V lost 0 bases, J lost 0 bases, and 12 bases lay in between. Germline-derived CDR1 and CDR2 are GTSNPN and SVGIG (reference sequence). There were likely unrecorded immune exposures, though donors were nominally healthy when sampled. The PCR used 60 Vbeta and 13 Jbeta primers. Measured with immunoSEQ multiplex PCR; TCRdb has only the in-frame clones, and not every one. The sample shows 150,000 to 200,000 clones, over 65% of them seen only once. About this clone: Antigen: not known.

This chain uses TRBV30 with TRBJ2-4; weak D call: TRBD2 (5 bases). The receptor's source is a woman aged 60-75 years in good health and CMV-seropositive. Source material: PBMCs. CDR3 sequence reads: CAWSVLGMLAKNIQYF. CDR3 bases: TGTGCCTGGAGTGTACTAGGGATGCTAGCCAAAAACATTCAGTACTTC.